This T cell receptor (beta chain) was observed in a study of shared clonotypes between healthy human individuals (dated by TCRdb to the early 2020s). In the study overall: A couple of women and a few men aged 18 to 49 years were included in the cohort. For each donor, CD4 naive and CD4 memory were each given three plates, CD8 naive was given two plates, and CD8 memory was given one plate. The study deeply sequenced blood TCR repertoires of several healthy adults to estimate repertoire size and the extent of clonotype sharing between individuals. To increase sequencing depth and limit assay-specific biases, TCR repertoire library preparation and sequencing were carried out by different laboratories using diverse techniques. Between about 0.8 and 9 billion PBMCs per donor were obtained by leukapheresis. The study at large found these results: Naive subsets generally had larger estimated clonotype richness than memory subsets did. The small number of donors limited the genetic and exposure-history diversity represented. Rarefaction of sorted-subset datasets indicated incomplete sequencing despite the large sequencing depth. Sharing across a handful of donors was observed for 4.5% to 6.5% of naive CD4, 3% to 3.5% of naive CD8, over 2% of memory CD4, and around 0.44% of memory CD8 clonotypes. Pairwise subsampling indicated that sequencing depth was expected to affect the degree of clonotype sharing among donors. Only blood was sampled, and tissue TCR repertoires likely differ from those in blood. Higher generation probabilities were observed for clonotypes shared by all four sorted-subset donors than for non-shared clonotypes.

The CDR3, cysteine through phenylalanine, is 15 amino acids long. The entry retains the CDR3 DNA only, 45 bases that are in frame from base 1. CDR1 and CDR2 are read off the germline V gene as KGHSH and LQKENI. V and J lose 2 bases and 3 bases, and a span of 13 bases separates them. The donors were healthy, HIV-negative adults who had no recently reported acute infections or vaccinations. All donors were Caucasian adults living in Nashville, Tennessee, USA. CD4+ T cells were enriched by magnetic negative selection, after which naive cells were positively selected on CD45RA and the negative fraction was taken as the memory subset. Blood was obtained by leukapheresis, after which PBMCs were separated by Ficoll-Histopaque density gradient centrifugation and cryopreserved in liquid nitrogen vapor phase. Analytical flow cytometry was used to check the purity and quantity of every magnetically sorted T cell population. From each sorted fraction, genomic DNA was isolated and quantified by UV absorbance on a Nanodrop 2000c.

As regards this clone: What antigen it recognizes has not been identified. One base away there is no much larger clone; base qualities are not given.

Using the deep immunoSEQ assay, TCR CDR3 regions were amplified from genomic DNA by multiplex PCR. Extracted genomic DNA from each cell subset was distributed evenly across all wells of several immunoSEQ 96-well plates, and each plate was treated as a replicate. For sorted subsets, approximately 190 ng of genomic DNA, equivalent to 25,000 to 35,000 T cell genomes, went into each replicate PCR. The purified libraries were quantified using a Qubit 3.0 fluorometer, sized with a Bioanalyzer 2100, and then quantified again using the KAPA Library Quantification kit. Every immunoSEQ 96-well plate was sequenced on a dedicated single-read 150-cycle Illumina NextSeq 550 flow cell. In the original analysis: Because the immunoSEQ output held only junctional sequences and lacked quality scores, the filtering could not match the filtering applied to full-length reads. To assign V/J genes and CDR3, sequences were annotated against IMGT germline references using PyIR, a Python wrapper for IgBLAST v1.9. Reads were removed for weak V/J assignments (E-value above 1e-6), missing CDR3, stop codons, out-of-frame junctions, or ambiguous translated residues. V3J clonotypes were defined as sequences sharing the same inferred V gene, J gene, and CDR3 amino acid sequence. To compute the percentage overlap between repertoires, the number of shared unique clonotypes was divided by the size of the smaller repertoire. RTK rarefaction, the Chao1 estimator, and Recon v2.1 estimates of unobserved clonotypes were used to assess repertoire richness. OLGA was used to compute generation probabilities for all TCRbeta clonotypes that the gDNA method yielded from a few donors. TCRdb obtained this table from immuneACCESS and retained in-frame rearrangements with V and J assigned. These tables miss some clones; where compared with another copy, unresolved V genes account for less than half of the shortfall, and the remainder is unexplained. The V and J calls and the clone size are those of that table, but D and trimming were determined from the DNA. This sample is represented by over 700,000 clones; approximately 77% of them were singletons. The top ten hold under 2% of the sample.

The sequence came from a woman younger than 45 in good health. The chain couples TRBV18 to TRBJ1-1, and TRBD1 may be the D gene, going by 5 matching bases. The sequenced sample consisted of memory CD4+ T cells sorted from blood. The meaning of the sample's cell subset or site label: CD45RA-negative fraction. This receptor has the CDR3 CASSPNRLPDTEAFF. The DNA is TGTGCCAGCTCACCAAACAGGCTGCCTGACACTGAAGCTTTCTTT.